The source of this T cell receptor (beta chain) is a study of blood T cell repertoires in COVID-19. In the authors' methods: From reference gene primer amplification, estimates of nucleated cell counts were derived. The repertoire was sequenced with immunoSEQ multiplex PCR; TCRdb's copy has only in-frame clones and lacks some. V and J calls and clone size are given by that table; D and trimming were obtained from the DNA. The profile covers some 250,000 clones, with 91% appearing a single time and 1.2% taken by the ten largest. Trimming cost V 3 bases and J 7 bases; bases outside gene matches: 4. In germline, CDR1 is KGHSH, CDR2 LQKENI. The CDR3 length is 13 residues. Allocation to cohorts depended on clinical history reported by the participants. This clone was observed a few times.

Sequenced material: PBMCs or T cells enriched from blood (not recorded which). This chain connects TRBV18 to TRBJ1-1; 8 positions match TRBD1. The origin of this receptor is a human donor in a cohort exposed to, infected with or recovered from COVID-19 (not recorded which). The donor label of this sample is uncertain. This CDR3 reads CASSPGQAVEAFF. CDR3 nucleotide sequence: TGTGCCAGCTCACCGGGACAGGCCGTTGAAGCTTTCTTT.